Listed here are 21 T cell receptor beta chains from one sample, sequenced in a study of T cell responses to AZD1222 COVID-19 vaccine. Generated by immunoSEQ multiplex PCR, the TCRdb table keeps only in-frame clones and is missing some. The sample lists tens of thousands of clones; about four fifths were seen once. The input for sequencing was peripheral blood, taken on day 0 of AZD1222 vaccination. These TCRs come from an adult in good health.

The chain couples TRBV6-5 to TRBJ1-4, with a tentative D call TRBD1 (5 bases). This CDR3 has 16 residues. Germline CDR1 is MNHEY and CDR2 is SVGAGI. V was clipped by 0 bases and J by 6 bases, with 14 bases between them. CDR3 sequence reads: CASSYSTGRGDEKLFF. In nucleotides, the CDR3 is TGTGCCAGCAGTTACTCTACGGGGCGAGGCGATGAAAAACTGTTTTTT.

The chain carries TRBV15 and TRBJ1-1; weak D call: TRBD1 (6 bases). CDR3 length: 15 residues. Germline-derived CDR1 and CDR2 are LNHNV and YYDKDF (reference sequence). The V end lost 1 base, the J end lost 7 bases, and 16 bases lay between the germline ends. CDR3 amino acids: CATSRGGTGAVEAFF. In DNA, the CDR3 is TGTGCCACCAGCAGAGGAGGGACGGGGGCGGTTGAAGCTTTCTTT.

In this sample, this clone turned up a few times. The chain has TRBV9 and TRBJ1-3; possibly TRBD1 for D (6 bases). The V gene lost 4 bases and the J gene lost 1 base, with 15 bases spanning the gap. Germline CDR1 SGDLS, CDR2 YYNGEE. The CDR3 contains 16 residues. The CDR3 DNA reads TGTGCCAGCAGCTCCCGTGGGGGGCCTTCTGGAAACACCATATATTTT. It specifies CASSSRGGPSGNTIYF.

The DNA of the CDR3 is TGCGCCAGCAGTGAGACAGGGTCTGACACCGGGGAGCTGTTTTTT. Amino acid sequence: CASSETGSDTGELFF. This chain joins TRBV10-1 and TRBJ2-2; tentatively, D is TRBD1 (6 bases). Looked up from germline, CDR1 is WNHNN and CDR2 is SYGVQD (reference sequence). Trimming cost V 2 bases and J 3 bases, with 10 bases left between them. There are 15 residues in the CDR3.

The V call is TRBV28, the J call TRBJ1-6, with D unclear. The germline CDR1 and CDR2 sequences are MDHEN and SYDVKM. The CDR3 is 15 residues long. V was pared by 4 bases and J by 1 base, with 8 bases between. CDR3 bases: TGTGCCAGCAGTTCCGCGGGATCCTATAATTCACCCCTCCACTTT. Protein sequence: CASSSAGSYNSPLHF. The variable domain in full, completed from reference TRBV28 and TRBJ1-6, reads DVKVTQSSRYLVKRTGEKVFLECVQDMDHENMFWYRQDPGLGLRLIYFSYDVKMKEKGDIPEGYSVSREKKERFSLILESASTNQTSMYLCASSSAGSYNSPLHFGNGTRLTVT.

A single count supports this clone. The chain links TRBV13 to TRBJ2-5; possibly TRBD1 or TRBD2 for D (6 bases each). This CDR3 spans 15 amino acids. Germline V gene sequence: CDR1 PRHDT, CDR2 FYEKMQ (reference sequence). The V end was cut by 5 bases, the J end by 6 bases, with 19 bases between. In DNA, the CDR3 is TGTGCCAGCAGCCATAAATCGGGGGACACAAAGACCCAGTACTTC. Protein sequence: CASSHKSGDTKTQYF.

This chain uses TRBV19 with TRBJ2-5, with TRBD2 matching 7 bases. Germline CDR1 is LNHDA and CDR2 is SQIVND (reference sequence). After removal of 3 bases from V and 5 bases from J, the junction contained 9 bases not matched to a gene. The CDR3 runs 15 residues. The CDR3 is CASSIRSTGGETQYF. DNA for the CDR3: TGTGCCAGTAGTATTAGGTCAACCGGGGGGGAGACCCAGTACTTC. Full variable domain (remainder filled in from reference TRBV19 and TRBJ2-5): DGGITQSPKYLFRKEGQNVTLSCEQNLNHDAMYWYRQDPGQGLRLIYYSQIVNDFQKGDIAEGYSVSREKKESFPLTVTSAQKNPTAFYLCASSIRSTGGETQYFGPGTRLLVL.

The rearrangement uses TRBV5-4 and TRBJ2-5; weak D call: TRBD2 (5 bases). V gave up 0 bases and J gave up 3 bases, with 12 bases separating them. From germline, CDR1 is SGHNT and CDR2 YYREEE (reference sequence). There are 15 residues in the CDR3. Here the CDR3 reads CASSLDLRAEETQYF. The DNA of the CDR3 is TGTGCCAGCAGCTTGGACCTGAGGGCCGAAGAGACCCAGTACTTC. The complete variable domain, with remaining parts taken from reference TRBV5-4 and TRBJ2-5, reads ETGVTQSPTHLIKTRGQQVTLRCSSQSGHNTVSWYQQALGQGPQFIFQYYREEENGRGNFPPRFSGLQFPNYSSELNVNALELDDSALYLCASSLDLRAEETQYFGPGTRLLVL.

The chain combines TRBV3-1 (or the pseudogene TRBV3-2) with TRBJ1-2; D is undetermined. Germline assignment: CDR1 LGHDT and CDR2 YNNKEL (reference sequence). V was clipped by 0 bases and J by 4 bases, with 6 bases between them. The CDR3 sequence is 13 residues long. The CDR3 is CASSQDVTYGYTF. As DNA, the CDR3 is TGTGCCAGCAGCCAAGATGTGACCTATGGCTACACCTTC.

The chain carries TRBV4-1 and TRBJ1-6; the D gene is possibly TRBD1 (5 bases). Germline V gene data show CDR1 as MGHRA and CDR2 as YSYEKL. The CDR3 runs 15 residues. V was cut by 8 bases and J by 0 bases, with 11 bases left in between. CDR3 DNA: TGCGCCAGCCGACGAGGGGTCTCCTATAATTCACCCCTCCACTTT. The encoded protein is CASRRGVSYNSPLHF.

This clone was detected a few times. This chain joins TRBV4-1 and TRBJ1-2, with D hard to call. Germline assignment: CDR1 MGHRA and CDR2 YSYEKL. This CDR3 region has 14 residues. Trimming shortened V by 1 base and J by 0 bases, and 6 bases separated the two germline ends. DNA for the CDR3: TGCGCCAGCAGCCAAGTTCCGGCTAACTATGGCTACACCTTC. This gives the protein CASSQVPANYGYTF.

This rearrangement joins TRBV29-1 to TRBJ1-1; the D is unclear. V gave up 2 bases and J gave up 1 base, with 2 bases separating them. Per germline, CDR1 SQVTM and CDR2 ANQGSEA. The CDR3 spans 11 residues. The CDR3 DNA sequence: TGCAGCGTTGAACGGAACACTGAAGCTTTCTTT. It encodes CSVERNTEAFF.

The sample holds one count of this clone. The CDR3 loop reads CASSPGWGFNSPLHF. The CDR3 nucleotides read TGTGCCAGCAGCCCGGGTTGGGGGTTCAATTCACCCCTCCACTTT. V gene TRBV11-2 combines with J gene TRBJ1-6; D perhaps matches TRBD1 (5 bases). CDR3 length: 15 residues. Germline assignment: CDR1 SGHAT and CDR2 FQNNGV. V dropped 5 bases and J dropped 7 bases, with 15 bases sitting between them.

DNA of the CDR3: TGTGCCAGTAAAGACAGGGGGCGGTACGAGCAGTACTTC. This translates into CASKDRGRYEQYF. The genes are TRBV19 and TRBJ2-7, with TRBD1 matching 10 bases. Germline CDR1 LNHDA, CDR2 SQIVND (reference sequence). CDR3 length: 13 amino acids. V lost 7 bases, J lost 4 bases, and 4 bases stayed unmatched.

The V call is TRBV27, the J call TRBJ1-1, with 9 positions matching TRBD1. In germline, CDR1 is MNHEY, CDR2 SMNVEV (reference sequence). With 2 bases clipped from V and 6 bases from J, the junction kept 7 bases outside the gene matches. The CDR3 is 15 amino acids. The CDR3 nucleotides are TGTGCCAGCAGTTTAAACACAGGGGGCGCTTCTGAAGCTTTCTTT. It is translated as CASSLNTGGASEAFF.

V is TRBV5-1 and J is TRBJ2-3, with TRBD1 identical over 10 bases. Germline lookup yields CDR1 SGHRS and CDR2 YFSETQ. V dropped 0 bases and J dropped 4; count of bases not matched to a gene: 8. The CDR3 covers 17 residues. CDR3 in DNA: TGCGCCAGCAGCTTGGGACAGGGGGCTTCGGTCCCAGATACGCAGTATTTT. Translating it yields CASSLGQGASVPDTQYF.

This sequence joins TRBV30 and TRBJ1-5, with no clear D. Germline V CDR1 and CDR2: GTSNPN, SVGIG (reference sequence). This CDR3 has 13 amino acids. V dropped 1 base and J dropped 9 bases, with 13 bases sitting between them. CDR3 region: CAWSEQRQWPQHF. Here the CDR3 DNA reads TGTGCCTGGAGTGAACAGCGCCAATGGCCCCAGCATTTT.

The J gene is TRBJ1-2, the V gene TRBV19, with TRBD1 matching over 7 bases. V trimming: 8 bases; J trimming: 5 bases; junction bases outside the gene matches: 5. Germline V CDR1 and CDR2: LNHDA, SQIVND (reference sequence). CDR3 length: 12 residues. CDR3 region: CASGGGQYGYTF. The CDR3 region has the DNA TGTGCCAGTGGGGGGGGACAGTATGGCTACACCTTC. The full variable domain, completed using reference TRBV19 and TRBJ1-2, is DGGITQSPKYLFRKEGQNVTLSCEQNLNHDAMYWYRQDPGQGLRLIYYSQIVNDFQKGDIAEGYSVSREKKESFPLTVTSAQKNPTAFYLCASGGGQYGYTFGSGTRLTVV.

This clone came up once. The chain has TRBV6-5 and TRBJ1-1; D gene ambiguous. Germline CDR1 reads MNHEY; CDR2 reads SVGAGI. The CDR3 loop spans 15 amino acids. V lost 6 bases, J lost 5 bases, and 19 bases lay in between. The CDR3 DNA sequence: TGTGCCAGCAGCACACCTCTAGCGGGCAGAACTGAAGCTTTCTTT. It yields the protein CASSTPLAGRTEAFF.

This clone was seen at least ten times. The J gene is TRBJ1-5, the V gene TRBV24-1, with D perhaps TRBD1 (5 bases). The CDR3 sequence is 17 residues long. Looked up from germline, CDR1 is KGHDR and CDR2 is SFDVKD. The V end was cut by 0 bases, the J end by 0 bases, with 11 bases between. The CDR3 sequence is CATSDLQGSYSNQPQHF. As DNA, the CDR3 is TGTGCCACCAGTGATTTGCAGGGCAGCTATAGCAATCAGCCCCAGCATTTT.

The rearrangement joins TRBV5-1 to TRBJ1-2, with unresolved D. V was cut by 1 base and J by 3 bases, with 10 bases left in between. CDR3 length: 14 amino acids. Germline assignment: CDR1 SGHRS and CDR2 YFSETQ. The CDR3 loop is CASSLFAGDYGYTF. The CDR3 DNA reads TGCGCCAGCAGCTTGTTTGCAGGAGACTATGGCTACACCTTC. The complete variable domain, with remaining parts taken from reference TRBV5-1 and TRBJ1-2, reads KAGVTQTPRYLIKTRGQQVTLSCSPISGHRSVSWYQQTPGQGLQFLFEYFSETQRNKGNFPGRFSGRQFSNSRSEMNVSTLELGDSALYLCASSLFAGDYGYTFGSGTRLTVV.